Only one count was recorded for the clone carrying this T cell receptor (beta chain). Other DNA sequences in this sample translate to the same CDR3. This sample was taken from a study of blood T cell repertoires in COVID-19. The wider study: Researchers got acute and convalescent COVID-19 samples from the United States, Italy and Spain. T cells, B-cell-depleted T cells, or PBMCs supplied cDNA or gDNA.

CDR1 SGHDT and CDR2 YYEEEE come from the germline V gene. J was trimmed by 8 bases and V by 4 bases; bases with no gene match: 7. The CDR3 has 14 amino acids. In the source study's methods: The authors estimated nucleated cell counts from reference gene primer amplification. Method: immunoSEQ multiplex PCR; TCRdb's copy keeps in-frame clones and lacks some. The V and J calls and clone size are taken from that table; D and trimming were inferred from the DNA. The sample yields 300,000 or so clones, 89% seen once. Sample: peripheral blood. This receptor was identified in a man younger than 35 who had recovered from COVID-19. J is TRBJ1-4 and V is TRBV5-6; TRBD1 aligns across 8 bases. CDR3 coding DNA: TGTGCCAGCAGCCCCGGACAGGGACCCGAAAAACTGTTTTTT. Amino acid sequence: CASSPGQGPEKLFF. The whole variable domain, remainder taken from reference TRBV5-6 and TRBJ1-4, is DAGVTQSPTHLIKTRGQQVTLRCSPKSGHDTVSWYQQALGQGPQFIFQYYEEEERQRGNFPDRFSGHQFPNYSSELNVNALLLGDSALYLCASSPGQGPEKLFFGSGTQLSVL.